Described below is a single T cell receptor (beta chain) sequence and its context. The CDR3 contains 19 residues. Germline values: CDR1 LGHNA, CDR2 YNFKEQ. V lost 0 bases, J lost 6 bases, and 15 bases stayed unmatched. The sample belongs to a study of CD8 T cells in Susac syndrome. Random-hexamer reverse transcription was applied to about 0.45 to 1 ug RNA. The CDR3 of TCR beta was amplified by immunoSEQ multiplex PCR across 54 Vbeta and 13 Jbeta. TCRdb re-called the immunoSEQ multiplex PCR reads with MiXCR, one entry per CDR3 protein. The sample shows about 430,000 distinct CDR3 sequences, approximately 89% of them seen only once. From blood CD8+ and CD4+ T cells, the TCR beta chain was sequenced.

This clonotype was obtained from a human donor with multiple sclerosis. This sequence joins TRBV4-2 and TRBJ2-1, with TRBD1 matching 9 bases. Input material: CD8+ T cells from PBMCs. Here the CDR3 DNA reads TGTGCCAGCAGCCAAGATTTGGGGAGGACAGGGGTAAAGATCAATGAGCAGTTCTTC. Translating gives CASSQDLGRTGVKINEQFF.